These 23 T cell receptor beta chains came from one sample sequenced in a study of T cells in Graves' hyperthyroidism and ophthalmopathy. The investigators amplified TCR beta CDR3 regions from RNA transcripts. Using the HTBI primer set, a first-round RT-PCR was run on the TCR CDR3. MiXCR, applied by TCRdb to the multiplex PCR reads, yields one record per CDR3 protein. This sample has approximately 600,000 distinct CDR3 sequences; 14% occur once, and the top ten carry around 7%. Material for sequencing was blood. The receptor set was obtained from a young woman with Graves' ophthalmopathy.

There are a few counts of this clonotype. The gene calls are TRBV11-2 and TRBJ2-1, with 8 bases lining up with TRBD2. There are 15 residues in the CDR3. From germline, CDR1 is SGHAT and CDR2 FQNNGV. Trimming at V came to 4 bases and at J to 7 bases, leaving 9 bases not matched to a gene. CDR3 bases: TGTGCCAGCAGCTCAACAGCGGGGGTCTGGAATGAGCAGTTCTTC. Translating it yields CASSSTAGVWNEQFF. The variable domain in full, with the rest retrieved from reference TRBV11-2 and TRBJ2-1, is EAGVAQSPRYKIIEKRQSVAFWCNPISGHATLYWYQQILGQGPKLLIQFQNNGVVDDSQLPKDRFSAERLKGVDSTLKIQPAKLEDSAVYLCASSSTAGVWNEQFFGPGTRLTVL.

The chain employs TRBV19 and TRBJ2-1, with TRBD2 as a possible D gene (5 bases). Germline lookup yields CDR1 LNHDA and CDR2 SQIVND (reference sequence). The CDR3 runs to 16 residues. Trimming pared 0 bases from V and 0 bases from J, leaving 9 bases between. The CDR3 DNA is TGTGCCAGTAGTATAGAAGGACTGAGCTCCTACAATGAGCAGTTCTTC. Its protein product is CASSIEGLSSYNEQFF.

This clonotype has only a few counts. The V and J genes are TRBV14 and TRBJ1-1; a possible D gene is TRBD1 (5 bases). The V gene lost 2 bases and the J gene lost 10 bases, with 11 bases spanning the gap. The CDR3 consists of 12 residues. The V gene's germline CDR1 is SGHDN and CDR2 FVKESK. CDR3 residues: CASSQYGARAFF. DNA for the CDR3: TGTGCCAGCAGCCAATACGGGGCAAGAGCTTTCTTT.

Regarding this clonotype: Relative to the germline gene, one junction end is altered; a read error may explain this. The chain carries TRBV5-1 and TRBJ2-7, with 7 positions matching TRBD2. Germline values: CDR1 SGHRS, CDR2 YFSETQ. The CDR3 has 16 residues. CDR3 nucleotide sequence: TGCGCCAGCAGCTTGGGCCCTAGCGGCAGCTCCTACGAGCAGCACTTC. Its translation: CASSLGPSGSSYEQHF. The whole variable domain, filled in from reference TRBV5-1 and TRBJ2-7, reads KAGVTQTPRYLIKTRGQQVTLSCSPISGHRSVSWYQQTPGQGLQFLFEYFSETQRNKGNFPGRFSGRQFSNSRSEMNVSTLELGDSALYLCASSLGPSGSSYEQHFGPGTRLTVT.

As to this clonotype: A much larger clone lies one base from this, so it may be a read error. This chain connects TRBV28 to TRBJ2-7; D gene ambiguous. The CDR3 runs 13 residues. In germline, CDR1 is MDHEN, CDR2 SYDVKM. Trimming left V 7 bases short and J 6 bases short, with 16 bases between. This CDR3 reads CASTPAHSPEQYF. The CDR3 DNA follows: TGTGCCAGCACCCCTGCTCATTCGCCCGAGCAGTACTTC.

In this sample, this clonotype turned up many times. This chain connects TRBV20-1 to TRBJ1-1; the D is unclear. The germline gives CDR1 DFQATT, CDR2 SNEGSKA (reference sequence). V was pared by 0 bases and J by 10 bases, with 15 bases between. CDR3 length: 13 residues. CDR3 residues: CSARDTGLRAAFF. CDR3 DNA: TGCAGTGCTAGAGATACGGGTCTCCGGGCAGCTTTCTTT.

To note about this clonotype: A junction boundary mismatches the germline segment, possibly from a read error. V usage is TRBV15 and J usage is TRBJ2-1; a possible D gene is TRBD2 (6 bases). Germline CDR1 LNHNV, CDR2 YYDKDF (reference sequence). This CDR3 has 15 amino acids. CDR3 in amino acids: CATSRDSGVGSLKVF. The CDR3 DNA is TGTGCCACCAGCAGAGATTCGGGAGTTGGTTCCCTTAAGGTCTTC. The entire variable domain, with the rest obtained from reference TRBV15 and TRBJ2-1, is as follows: DAMVIQNPRYQVTQFGKPVTLSCSQTLNHNVMYWYQQKSSQAPKLLFHYYDKDFNNEADTPDNFQSRRPNTSFCFLDIRSPGLGDTAMYLCATSRDSGVGSLKVFGPGTRLTVL.

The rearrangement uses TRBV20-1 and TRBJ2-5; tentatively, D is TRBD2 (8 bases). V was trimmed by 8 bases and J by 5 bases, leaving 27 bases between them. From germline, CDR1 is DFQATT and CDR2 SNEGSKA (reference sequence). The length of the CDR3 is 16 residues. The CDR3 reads CSPQWASGFRGETQYF. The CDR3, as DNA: TGCAGTCCCCAATGGGCTAGCGGGTTCAGGGGGGAGACCCAGTACTTC.

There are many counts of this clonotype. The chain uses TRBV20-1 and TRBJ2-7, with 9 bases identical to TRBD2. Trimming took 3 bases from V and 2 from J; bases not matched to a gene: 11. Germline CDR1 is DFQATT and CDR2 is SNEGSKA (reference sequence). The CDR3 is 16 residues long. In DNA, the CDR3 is TGCAGTGCTAGCCACCAGATGAAGCGGGGGGCCTACGAGCAGTACTTC. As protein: CSASHQMKRGAYEQYF.

The CDR3 region is CATSDGHDSNQPQHF. The DNA of the CDR3 is TGTGCCACCAGTGATGGACACGATAGCAATCAGCCCCAGCATTTT. This sequence joins TRBV24-1 and TRBJ1-5, with D perhaps matching TRBD1 (5 bases). The CDR3 runs 15 residues. Trimming pared 3 bases from V and 0 bases from J, leaving 8 bases between. CDR1 and CDR2 (germline): KGHDR, SFDVKD.

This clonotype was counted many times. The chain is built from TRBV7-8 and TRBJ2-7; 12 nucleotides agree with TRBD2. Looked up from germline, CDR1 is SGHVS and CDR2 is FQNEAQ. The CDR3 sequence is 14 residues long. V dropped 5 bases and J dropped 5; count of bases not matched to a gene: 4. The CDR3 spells CASSQTSGRNEQYF. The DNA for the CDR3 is TGTGCCAGCAGCCAAACTAGCGGGAGGAACGAGCAGTACTTC.

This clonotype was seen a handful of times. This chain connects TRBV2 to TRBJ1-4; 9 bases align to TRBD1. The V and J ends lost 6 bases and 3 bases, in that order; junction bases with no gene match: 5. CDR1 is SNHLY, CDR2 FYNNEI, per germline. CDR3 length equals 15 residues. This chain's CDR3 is CASRRQGEANEKLFF. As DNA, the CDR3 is TGTGCCAGCAGGAGACAGGGGGAGGCTAATGAAAAACTGTTTTTT.

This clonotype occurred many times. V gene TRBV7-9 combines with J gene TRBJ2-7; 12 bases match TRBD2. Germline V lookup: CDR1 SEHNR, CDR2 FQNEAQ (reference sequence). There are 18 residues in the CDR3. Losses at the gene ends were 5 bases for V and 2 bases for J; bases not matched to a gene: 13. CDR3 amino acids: CASSGIAGLAGSTYEQYF. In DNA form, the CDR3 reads TGTGCCAGCAGCGGGATCGCAGGACTAGCGGGATCAACCTACGAGCAGTACTTC.

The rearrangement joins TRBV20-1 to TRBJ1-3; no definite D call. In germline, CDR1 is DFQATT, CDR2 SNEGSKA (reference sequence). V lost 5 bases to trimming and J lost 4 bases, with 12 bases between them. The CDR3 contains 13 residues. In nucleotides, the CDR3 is TGCAGTGCTCGGTTGAAAAGGGGAAACACCATATATTTT. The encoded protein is CSARLKRGNTIYF.

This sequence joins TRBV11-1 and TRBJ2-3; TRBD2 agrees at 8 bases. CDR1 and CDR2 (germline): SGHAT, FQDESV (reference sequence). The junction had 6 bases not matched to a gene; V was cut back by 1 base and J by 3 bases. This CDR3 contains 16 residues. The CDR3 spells CASSLVGLAGTDTQYF. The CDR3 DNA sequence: TGTGCCAGCAGCTTAGTTGGGTTAGCGGGGACAGATACGCAGTATTTT.

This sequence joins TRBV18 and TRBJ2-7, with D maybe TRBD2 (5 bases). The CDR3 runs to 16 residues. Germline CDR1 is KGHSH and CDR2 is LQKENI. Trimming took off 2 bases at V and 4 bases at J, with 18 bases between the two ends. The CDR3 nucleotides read TGTGCCAGCTCACCATGGTCCCCGGGAATCCCGTACGAGCAGTACTTC. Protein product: CASSPWSPGIPYEQYF.

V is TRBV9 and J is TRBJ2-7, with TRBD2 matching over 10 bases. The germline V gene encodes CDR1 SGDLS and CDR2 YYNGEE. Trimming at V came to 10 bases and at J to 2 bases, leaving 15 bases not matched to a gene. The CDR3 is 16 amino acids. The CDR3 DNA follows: TGTGCCTATCTCCCCGCGATAGCGGGAGGACCCTACGAGCAGTACTTC. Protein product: CAYLPAIAGGPYEQYF.

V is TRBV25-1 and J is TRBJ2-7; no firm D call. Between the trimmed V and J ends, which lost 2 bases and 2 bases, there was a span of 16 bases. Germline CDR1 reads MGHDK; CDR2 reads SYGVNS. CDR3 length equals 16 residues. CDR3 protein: CASSEPMVFDAYEQYF. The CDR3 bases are TGTGCCAGCAGTGAACCCATGGTCTTCGACGCCTACGAGCAGTACTTC.

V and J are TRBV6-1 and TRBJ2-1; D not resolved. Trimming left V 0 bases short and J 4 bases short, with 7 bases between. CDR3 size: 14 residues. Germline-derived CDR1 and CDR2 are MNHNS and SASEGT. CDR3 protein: CASSEAQTYNEQFF. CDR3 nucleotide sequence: TGTGCCAGCAGTGAAGCACAGACATACAATGAGCAGTTCTTC.

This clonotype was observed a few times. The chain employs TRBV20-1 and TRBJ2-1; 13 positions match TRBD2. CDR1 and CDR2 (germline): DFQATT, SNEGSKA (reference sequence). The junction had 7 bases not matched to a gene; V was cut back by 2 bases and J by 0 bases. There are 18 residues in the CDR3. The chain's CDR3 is CSARHYRTSGSSYNEQFF. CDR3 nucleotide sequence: TGCAGTGCTAGACACTACCGGACTAGCGGGAGCTCCTACAATGAGCAGTTCTTC.

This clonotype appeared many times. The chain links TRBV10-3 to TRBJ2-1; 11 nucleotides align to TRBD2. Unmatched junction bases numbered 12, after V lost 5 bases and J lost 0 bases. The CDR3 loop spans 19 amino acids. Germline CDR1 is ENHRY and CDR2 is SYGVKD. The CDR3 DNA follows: TGTGCCATCAGTCAGGTGCCGGGACTAGCGGCCCACTCCTACAATGAGCAGTTCTTC. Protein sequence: CAISQVPGLAAHSYNEQFF.

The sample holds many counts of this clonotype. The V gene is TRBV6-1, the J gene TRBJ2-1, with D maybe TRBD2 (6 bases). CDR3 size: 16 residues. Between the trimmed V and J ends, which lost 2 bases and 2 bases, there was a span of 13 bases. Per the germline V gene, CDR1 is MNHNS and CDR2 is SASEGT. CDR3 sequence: CASSETTGTPYNEQFF. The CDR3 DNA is TGTGCCAGCAGTGAAACGACCGGGACTCCCTACAATGAGCAGTTCTTC.

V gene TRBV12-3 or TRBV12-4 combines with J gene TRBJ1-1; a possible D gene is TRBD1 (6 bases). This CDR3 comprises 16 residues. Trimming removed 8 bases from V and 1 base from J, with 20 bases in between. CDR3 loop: CASSGGQPITNTEAFF. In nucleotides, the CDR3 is TGTGCCAGCTCCGGGGGCCAGCCCATAACGAACACTGAAGCTTTCTTT.